This TCR beta chain was identified during a study of identical twins. This clonotype showed up just a few times. The antigen is not known. Study observations and caveats: Twin pairs' shared out-of-frame alpha sequences were enriched in low generation probability. Findings depended on cross-sectional statistics rather than tracking the same donors. Twins' surplus sharing was weaker for beta out-of-frame sequences.

The CDR3 is made up of 14 amino acids. With V trimmed by 1 base and J by 4 bases, 7 bases remained unmatched. Germline CDR1 is DFQATT and CDR2 is SNEGSKA (reference sequence). TCRdb fed the 5' RACE reads into MiXCR, producing one record per CDR3 protein. The repertoire has hundreds of thousands of distinct CDR3 sequences, 15% to 20% of them found once; the top ten carry less than 15%. This same sample was also part of a study on T cells expressing NK-cell markers.

The sequenced sample consisted of PBMCs. The chain carries TRBV20-1 and TRBJ2-7; 7 positions agree with TRBD2. This clonotype was sampled from a woman between 18 and 29 years old in good health. The CDR3 DNA reads TGCAGTGCTAGAGTACCTAGCGGAGTTTACGAGCAGTACTTC. Translation gives CSARVPSGVYEQYF.